The TCR beta chain described here comes from a study of beta chain features in type 1 diabetes. Reverse transcription of all isolated RNA meant that expressed TCRB transcripts were sequenced. Sequencing used immunoSEQ multiplex PCR; TCRdb keeps in-frame clones, though not all of them. Here the sample spans under 450,000 clones, around 14% being singletons. This clone has more than one count but fewer than ten. This receptor was taken from a man aged 25 to 45 in good health. The material sequenced was naive CD4+ T cells from blood.

The CDR3 DNA is TGCGCCAGCAGCCAAGTGGGCCGGACAAGGGGGGCAGATACGCAGTATTTT. Encoded protein: CASSQVGRTRGADTQYF. The rearrangement links TRBV4-1 to TRBJ2-3; D may be TRBD1 or TRBD2 (6 bases each). The germline gives CDR1 MGHRA, CDR2 YSYEKL. V was clipped by 1 base and J by 4 bases, with 18 bases between them. CDR3 length equals 17 residues.